This TCR beta chain was documented in a study of cytotoxic CD8 clonotypes in ibrutinib-treated CLL. The overall study: The samples contained 260,000 or so productive templates on average. They also contained an average of around 94,000 productive rearrangements. Study outcomes and limitations: Public clonotypes were rare and shrank or held steady on treatment.

The CDR3 contains 13 residues. The V segment lost 4 bases and the J segment 9 bases; nucleotides outside the gene matches: 8. Germline-derived CDR1 and CDR2 are SNHLY and FYNNEI. Depth targeted 1 in 200,000 to 1 in 1 million T cells, averaging about 9.2x coverage per clonotype. Profiled with immunoSEQ multiplex PCR; TCRdb holds only in-frame clones, not every one. The sample includes tens of thousands of clones, 53% of them seen just once. In this sample, this clone turned up a few times. Its matching antigen is unknown. The chain has TRBV2 and TRBJ1-2, with 7 bases fitting TRBD1. The source of this sequence is a human donor with chronic lymphocytic leukemia. The sample here was PBMCs, taken after 12 months of ibrutinib treatment. The CDR3 region is CASSVSTGVSYTF. The CDR3 DNA reads TGTGCCAGCAGTGTCTCAACAGGGGTTAGCTACACCTTC.